Listed below are T cell receptor beta chains from one sample, sequenced in a study of beta chain features in type 1 diabetes. Sequenced by immunoSEQ multiplex PCR; TCRdb stores in-frame clones only, minus some. The data hold fewer than 650,000 clones, with around 15% observed a single time. Sequences were obtained from naive CD4+ T cells from blood. The receptors here all came from a man in his late teens or twenties in good health. Each CDR3 is given with its conserved first and last residue. Clone size, where shown, is once, few, many, or a class for clones that have expanded.

TRBJ1-4 TRBV7-9 many CASSLGGQNEKLFF
TRBJ2-5 TRBV4-1 - CASSQAVGIQGRQETQYF
TRBJ2-1 TRBV6-1 few CASSLSGNGEQFF
TRBJ2-4 TRBV29-1 - CSVVVAVIAKNIQYF
TRBJ1-6 TRBV5-1 - CASSLESASPLHF
TRBJ2-3 TRBV12-5 - CASGLVLGQGSDTQYF
TRBJ1-1 TRBV4-1 few CASSQGRVNTEAFF
TRBJ2-7 TRBV5-1 few CASSFGQGDEQYF
TRBJ2-7 TRBV9 - CASSPSVEDEQYF
TRBJ1-5 TRBV28 few CASSPPGRGHGNQPQHF
TRBJ2-5 TRBV2 few CASRRTGFGETQYF
TRBJ1-2 TRBV4-3 - CASSQELISYGYTF
TRBJ1-1 TRBV7-2 few CASSRIGGGTEAFF
TRBJ2-1 TRBV11-1 - CASRILTGGSYNEQFF
TRBJ1-2 TRBV6-1 - CASSAPQGSNYGYTF
TRBJ2-1 TRBV4-1 - CASRRPGAVGNEQFF
TRBJ2-5 TRBV6-5 few CASSEMGTQETQYF
TRBJ2-1 TRBV7-2 few CASRLGGSYNEQFF
TRBJ2-5 TRBV28 - CASSSTGISKETQYF
TRBJ1-5 TRBV7-9 - CASSLGRPHLQPQHF
TRBJ2-1 TRBV14 - CASSQIQGPTTHEQFF
TRBJ2-1 TRBV9 - CASSVEQASYNEQFF
TRBJ2-6 TRBV7-9 few CASSPQGVSGANVLTF
TRBJ1-4 TRBV9 few CASSVGGTANEKLFF
TRBJ2-3 TRBV27 - CASRGSTYTQYF
TRBJ2-5 TRBV5-4 few CASSRSTRETQYF